A single T cell receptor (beta chain) is shown here with its context. V gave up 1 base and J gave up 3 bases; unmatched junction bases: 2. CDR1 and CDR2 (germline): SNHLY, FYNNEI. CDR3 size: 15 residues. The sample originates from a study of control samples from healthy donors and cancer patients. Method: immunoSEQ multiplex PCR; TCRdb's copy keeps in-frame clones and lacks some. The sample has some 90,000 clones; 86% are singletons. This TCR was recovered from a woman between 45 and 60 years old in good health. The chain links TRBV2 to TRBJ1-4; 7 nucleotides align to TRBD1. The sample taken for sequencing was blood. In DNA form, the CDR3 reads TGTGCCAGCAGTGAAGTAGGGGGCTCTAATGAAAAACTGTTTTTT. Translating gives CASSEVGGSNEKLFF.